This T cell receptor beta chain was sequenced in a study of cytomegalovirus exposure and HLA in healthy donors (dated by TCRdb to between 2016 and 2019). In the study overall: In an earlier analysis of around 540 of the donors, 250 to 350 Gb of sequence data and 90 million to 130 million unique TCR beta sequences from some 170 million T cells were reported. Every discovery cohort repertoire had been produced on one sequencing platform. Besides the first cohort of roughly 660 subjects, a separate validation cohort made up of 120 different subjects was used. Roughly 300 gigabases of sequencing data and about 92 million unique TCR sequences made up an early release that covered approximately 700 HLA-typed donors. Among approximately 370 genotyped donors of the cohort, an average of about 240,000 unique TCR beta nucleotide sequences was sequenced per donor, of which roughly 18% were non-productive. The T cell repertoires of 670 or so subjects were profiled by immunosequencing and related to cytomegalovirus serostatus. The number of donors typed differed by locus, with 629-630 for A, B, C, DRB1 and DQB1, 522 for DQA1, nearly 610 for DPA1, and around 430 for DPB1. Of the approximately 400 genotyped donors, over 80% were placed in the genetic ancestry cluster associated with self-reported Caucasian donors. Both class I and class II loci were covered by HLA typing, at four-digit resolution. To decide whether each TCR beta V gene segment behaved as functional or pseudogenic, an earlier analysis of over 500 of the donors relied on high-throughput TCR beta sequencing. Donor age, sex, ethnicity and CMV serostatus were compiled alongside the repertoire data. In the later analysis, no new phenotypic data were used to find candidate immune exposures; instead, reliance was placed on TCR beta sequences and their occurrence across donors. The study aimed to test whether signatures of past pathogen exposure could be identified by cataloging public T cell receptors. A handful of DR-DQ haplotypes were treated as single units for association and clustering because of strong linkage in the cohort. A later genetic analysis took genome-wide SNP genotypes for about three fifths of the 666 donors and used that subset as a discovery cohort. High-throughput TCR immunosequencing, statistical association of individual TCRs with disease status, and machine learning were combined to predict cytomegalovirus infection status. To study patterns of TCR occurrence, a later analysis re-analyzed previously published TCR beta repertoires from around 670 donors and added high-resolution HLA genotyping.

The study at large found these results: HLA typing was unavailable for some donors at each locus, so association tests used only the typed subset. Most TCR sequences were observed very rarely across donors, whereas some public TCRs were present in many individuals. A group of highly shared sequence variants was considered likely to be a technical artifact of the sequencing pipeline. An association between a missense DCLRE1C variant and V-gene and J-gene trimming of TCR beta chains was found in a later genetic analysis and replicated in an independent cohort. In both the original and validation cohorts, the classifier was reported to diagnose cytomegalovirus status with high specificity and sensitivity. Broadly in line with IMGT annotations, most TCR beta V segments showed up in productive rearrangements about 87% or about 30% of the time in an earlier analysis of around 600 of the donors. Correlated functional status among segregating V segments might reflect linkage disequilibrium, but an unknown experimental factor could not be ruled out. When HLA alleles, especially DR and DQ, strongly co-occurred, TCR associations were difficult to assign to individual alleles. According to a later analysis, TCR association rates differed among HLA loci, with DRB1 alleles showing the most associated TCRs and HLA-C alleles showing the fewest. According to a later genetic analysis, donors in an Asian-associated ancestry cluster had fewer N-insertions in productive TCRs than the approximately 700-donor mean. In a later analysis, 15,000 to 20,000 TCR beta sequences were associated with specific HLA alleles at a false discovery rate of 0.05. Because counts were too low, about 18 rarely observed V segments, including chromosome 9 orphons, were excluded from the earlier analysis of 587 of the donors. A later analysis reported that several top co-occurrence clusters appeared linked to parvovirus B19, influenza, CMV and Epstein-Barr virus. It was suggested by the authors that the approach could potentially be generalized to other disease states and immunological phenotypes. The study listed approximately 150 TCR beta chains as associated with cytomegalovirus. A further reported finding was that TCR beta sequences accurately predicted the HLA-A and HLA-B alleles for most subjects in the first cohort. In a later analysis, HLA-associated TCR beta chains showed more clonal expansion and lower generation probabilities than non-associated chains that were equally common. The presence/absence analyses assumed that sequencing depth was roughly uniform across donors, and that assumption may not be true. A later analysis found that most CMV-associated TCR beta chains appeared HLA-restricted, with HLA associations seemingly driven largely by CMV exposure. The 87-base-pair reads could not distinguish some IMGT-functional V segments, including TRBV6-2 and TRBV6-3, so those segments were excluded. For the cohort, immune exposure information was limited to CMV serostatus. Only TCR beta chains were sequenced in this cohort, and the absence of alpha or paired-chain data limited detectable features. In vitro tests confirmed that a few of the cytomegalovirus-associated TCR beta chains recognize cytomegalovirus antigens.

CDR1 and CDR2 are read off the germline V gene as MGHDK and SYGVNS. The CDR3, cysteine through phenylalanine, is 12 amino acids long. Of the read, only the CDR3 DNA is kept; its 36 bases are in frame from base 1. Trimming costs V 6 bases and J 2 bases, and their ends lie 5 bases apart. The cohort was made up of roughly 670 healthy bone marrow donors. At the time of sampling, every cohort member was nominally healthy, though immune exposures that went unrecorded were likely present. The donor was CMV seronegative and belonged to the group of over 300 seronegative cohort members. A peripheral blood sample was provided by each donor, and peripheral blood mononuclear cells were used for TCR beta sequencing. Genomic DNA was extracted from the blood cell samples with the Qiagen DNeasy Blood Extraction Kit. Libraries were built with the immunoSEQ multiplex PCR assay. A mixture of 60 forward primers for TCR Vbeta segments and 13 reverse primers for TCR Jbeta segments was used in the multiplex PCR. The CDR3 region of rearranged TCR beta genes was amplified from genomic DNA by a multiplex PCR assay. The Illumina HiSeq System was used to sequence the amplified TCR beta libraries as 87-base-pair reads. The paper's processing steps were these. A later analysis tallied tens of millions of unique TCR beta chains across the approximately 670 repertoires, and some 10 million of those chains were shared by two or more donors. Raw reads were error-corrected and collapsed into unique sequences with a nearest-neighbor algorithm that merged closely related sequences to remove PCR and sequencing errors. To assign V, D and J gene segments, CDR3 sequences were aligned to IMGT reference sequences. Each retained sequence needed at least a six-nucleotide match to both a V gene segment and a J gene segment. A rearrangement was called productive if the CDR3 had no stop codons and remained in frame with V and J, and every other rearrangement was called non-productive. Following IMGT convention, CDR3 was defined as the stretch from the second conserved V-encoded cysteine up to the conserved J-encoded phenylalanine. Sequences without an unambiguous match to a single V gene segment were excluded from the earlier analysis of about 640 of the donors. An earlier analysis of a few hundred of the donors classified V segments as functional when productive rearrangements were above 56.7% and as segregating when the standard deviation between donors was above 5%. A statistical classification framework was developed to diagnose cytomegalovirus status using the catalog of TCR beta chain sequences. A later analysis assigned V and J genes by comparing TCR nucleotide sequences with IMGT/GENE-DB human TR gene sequences. Using the TCRdist pipeline, a later analysis assigned CDR3 sequences along with most-parsimonious VDJ recombination scenarios. A later analysis defined each TCR beta chain by its CDR3 amino acid sequence plus V-gene family, and excluded reads lacking a unique V-gene family. To address suspected cross-contamination and a sequencing artifact, a later analysis removed around 600 highly shared, low-generation-probability nucleotide sequences. For each public chain, a later analysis derived a clonal expansion index from normalized ranks of inferred template counts within each repertoire. Generation probabilities in a later analysis came from a VDJ recombination model fitted to out-of-frame rearrangements, and those results were checked against IGoR. In a later analysis, TCR-TCR, TCR-HLA and TCR-CMV co-occurrence was scored with hypergeometric tests, and a repertoire-size bias correction was applied to TCR pairs. To estimate false discovery rates, a later analysis permuted the HLA or CMV assignments 20 times. In a later analysis, co-occurring TCRs were grouped using DBSCAN, and TCRdist sequence similarity was added for clustering within HLA-allele-positive subsets. Co-occurrence clustering excluded repertoires with fewer than 30,000 or more than 120,000 public chains, plus five with anomalous nucleotide sharing. This immuneACCESS table, as held by TCRdb, lists in-frame sequences with V and J called but not all clones. Of the missing ones, under half trace to an unresolved V gene in checked studies; the others have no known cause. V and J calls plus clone size are reproduced from that table; the DNA served to infer D and trimming. Within this sample are around 130,000 clones, with around 86% of them counted one time only. About 1.3% of the sample is held by the ten biggest clonotypes.

This clone showed up just a few times. What antigen it recognizes has not been identified. No base qualities exist here, and no much larger clone lies one base off it. This sequence uses TRBV25-1 and TRBJ1-5; matching of 5 bases hints at TRBD1 as the D gene. Source material: PBMCs. The clonotype comes from a female donor in good health and CMV-seronegative. DNA sequence: TGTGCCAGCAGACAGGGCAATCAGCCCCAGCATTTT. Translated, it reads CASRQGNQPQHF.